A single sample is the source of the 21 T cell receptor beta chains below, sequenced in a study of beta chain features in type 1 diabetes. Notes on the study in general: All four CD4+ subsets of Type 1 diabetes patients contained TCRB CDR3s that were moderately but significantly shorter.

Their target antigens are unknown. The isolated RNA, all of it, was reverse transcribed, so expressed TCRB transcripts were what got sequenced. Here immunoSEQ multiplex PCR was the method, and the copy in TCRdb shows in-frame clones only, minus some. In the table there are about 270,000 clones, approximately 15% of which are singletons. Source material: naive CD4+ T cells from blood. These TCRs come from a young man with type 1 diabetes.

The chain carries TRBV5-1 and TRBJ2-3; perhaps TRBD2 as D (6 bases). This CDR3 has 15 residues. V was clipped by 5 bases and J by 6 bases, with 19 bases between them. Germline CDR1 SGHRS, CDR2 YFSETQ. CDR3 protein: CASRAGTPSADTQYF. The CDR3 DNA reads TGCGCCAGCAGGGCCGGGACTCCATCCGCGGATACGCAGTATTTT.

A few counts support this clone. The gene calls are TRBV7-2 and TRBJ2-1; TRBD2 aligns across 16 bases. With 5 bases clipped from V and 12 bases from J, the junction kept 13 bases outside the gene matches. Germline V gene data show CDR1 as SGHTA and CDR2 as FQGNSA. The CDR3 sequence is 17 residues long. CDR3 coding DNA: TGTGCCAGCAGCCACCTTTACGGGACTAGCGGGAGGGGGCGGCAGTTCTTC. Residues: CASSHLYGTSGRGRQFF. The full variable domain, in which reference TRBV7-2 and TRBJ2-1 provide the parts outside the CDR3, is GAGVSQSPSNKVTEKGKDVELRCDPISGHTALYWYRQSLGQGLEFLIYFQGNSAPDKSGLPSDRFSAERTGGSVSTLTIQRTQQEDSAVYLCASSHLYGTSGRGRQFFGPGTRLTVL.

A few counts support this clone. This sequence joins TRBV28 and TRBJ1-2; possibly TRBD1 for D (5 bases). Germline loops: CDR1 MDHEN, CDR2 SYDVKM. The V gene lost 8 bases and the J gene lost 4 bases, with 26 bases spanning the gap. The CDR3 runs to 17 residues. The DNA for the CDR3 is TGTGCCAGCTTTAATACGGAAAGGGGAGGGGCACTCTATGGCTACACCTTC. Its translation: CASFNTERGGALYGYTF.

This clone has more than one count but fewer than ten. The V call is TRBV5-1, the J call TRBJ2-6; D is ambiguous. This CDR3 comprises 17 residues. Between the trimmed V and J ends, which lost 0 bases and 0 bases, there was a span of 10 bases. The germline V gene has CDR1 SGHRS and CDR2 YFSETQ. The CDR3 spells CASSLVPGSSGANVLTF. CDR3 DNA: TGCGCCAGCAGCTTGGTCCCGGGTTCCTCTGGGGCCAACGTCCTGACTTTC.

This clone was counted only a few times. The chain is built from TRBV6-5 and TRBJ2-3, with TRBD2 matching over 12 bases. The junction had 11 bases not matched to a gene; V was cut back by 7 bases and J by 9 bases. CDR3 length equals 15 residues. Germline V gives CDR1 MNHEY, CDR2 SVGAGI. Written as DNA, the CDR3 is TGTGCCAGCACCCGGACTAGCGGGATAAAGGGAACGCAGTATTTT. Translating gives CASTRTSGIKGTQYF.

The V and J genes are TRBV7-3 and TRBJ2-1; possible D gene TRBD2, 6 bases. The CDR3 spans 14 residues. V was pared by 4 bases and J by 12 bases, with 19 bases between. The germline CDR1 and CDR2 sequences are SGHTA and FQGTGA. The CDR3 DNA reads TGTGCCAGCAGCTCTCTGATAGCGGCGAGGGGGCAGTTCTTC. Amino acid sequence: CASSSLIAARGQFF.

The CDR3 reads CASSLGPGGDETQYF. CDR3 coding DNA: TGCGCCAGCAGCTTGGGGCCTGGGGGCGATGAGACCCAGTACTTC. This sequence joins TRBV5-1 and TRBJ2-5, with D maybe TRBD1 (6 bases). CDR1 SGHRS and CDR2 YFSETQ come from the germline V gene. V was cut by 0 bases and J by 5 bases, with 14 bases left in between. The CDR3 runs to 15 residues. The variable domain in full, completed from reference TRBV5-1 and TRBJ2-5, reads KAGVTQTPRYLIKTRGQQVTLSCSPISGHRSVSWYQQTPGQGLQFLFEYFSETQRNKGNFPGRFSGRQFSNSRSEMNVSTLELGDSALYLCASSLGPGGDETQYFGPGTRLLVL.

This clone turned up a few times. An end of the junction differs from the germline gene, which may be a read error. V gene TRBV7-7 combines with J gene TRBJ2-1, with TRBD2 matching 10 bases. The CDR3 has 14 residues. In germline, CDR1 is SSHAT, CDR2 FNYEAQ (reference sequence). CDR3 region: CASSSGLANNEQFF. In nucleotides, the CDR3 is TGTGCTAGCAGCTCGGGACTAGCGAACAATGAGCAGTTCTTC.

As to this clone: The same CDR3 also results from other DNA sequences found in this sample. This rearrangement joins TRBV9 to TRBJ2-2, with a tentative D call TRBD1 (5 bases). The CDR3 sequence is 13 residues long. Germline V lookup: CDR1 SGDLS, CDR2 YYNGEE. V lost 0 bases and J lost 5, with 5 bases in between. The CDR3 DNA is TGTGCCAGCAGCGTAGAGGGGACCGGGGAGCTGTTTTTT. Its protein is CASSVEGTGELFF.

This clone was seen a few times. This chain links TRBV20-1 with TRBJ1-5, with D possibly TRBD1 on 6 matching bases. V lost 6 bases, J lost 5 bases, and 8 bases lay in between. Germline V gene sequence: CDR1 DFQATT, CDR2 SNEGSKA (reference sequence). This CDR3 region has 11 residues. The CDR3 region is CSAPGDQPQHF. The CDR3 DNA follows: TGCAGTGCCCCAGGGGATCAGCCCCAGCATTTT.

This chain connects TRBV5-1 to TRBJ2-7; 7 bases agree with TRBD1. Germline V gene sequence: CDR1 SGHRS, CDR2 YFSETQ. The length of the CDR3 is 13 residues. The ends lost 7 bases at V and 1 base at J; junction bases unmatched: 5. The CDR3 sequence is CASGYRGSYEQYF. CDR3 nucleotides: TGCGCCAGCGGCTACAGGGGATCCTACGAGCAGTACTTC.

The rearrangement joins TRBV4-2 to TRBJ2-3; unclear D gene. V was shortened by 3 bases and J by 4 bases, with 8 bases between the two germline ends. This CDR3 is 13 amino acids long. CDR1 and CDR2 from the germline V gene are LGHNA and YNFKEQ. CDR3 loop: CASSQSPPDTQYF. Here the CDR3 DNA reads TGTGCCAGCAGCCAGTCTCCCCCAGATACGCAGTATTTT.

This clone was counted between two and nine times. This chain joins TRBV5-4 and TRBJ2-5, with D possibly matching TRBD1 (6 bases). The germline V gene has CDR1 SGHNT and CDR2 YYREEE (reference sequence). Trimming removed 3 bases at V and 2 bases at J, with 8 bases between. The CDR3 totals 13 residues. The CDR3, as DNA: TGTGCCAGCAGCTACGGACAGCAAGAGACCCAGTACTTC. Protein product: CASSYGQQETQYF.

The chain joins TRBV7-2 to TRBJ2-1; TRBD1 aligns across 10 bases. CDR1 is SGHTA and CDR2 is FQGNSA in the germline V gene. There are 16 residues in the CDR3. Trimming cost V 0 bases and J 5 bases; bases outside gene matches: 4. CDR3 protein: CASSLALGTGDNEQFF. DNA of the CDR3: TGTGCCAGCAGCTTAGCGCTTGGGACAGGGGACAATGAGCAGTTCTTC.

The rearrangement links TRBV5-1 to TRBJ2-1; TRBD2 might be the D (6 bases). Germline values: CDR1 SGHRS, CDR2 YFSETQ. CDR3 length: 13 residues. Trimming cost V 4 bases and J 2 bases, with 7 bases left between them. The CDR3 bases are TGCGCCAGCAGCCGGGGGACCTACAATGAGCAGTTCTTC. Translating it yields CASSRGTYNEQFF.

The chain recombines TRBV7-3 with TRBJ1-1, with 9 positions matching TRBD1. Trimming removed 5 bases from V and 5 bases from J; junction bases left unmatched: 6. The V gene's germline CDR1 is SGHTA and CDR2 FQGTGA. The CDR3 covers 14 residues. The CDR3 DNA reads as TGTGCCAGCAGCGCACAGGGGGCCACAACTGAAGCTTTCTTT. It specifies CASSAQGATTEAFF.

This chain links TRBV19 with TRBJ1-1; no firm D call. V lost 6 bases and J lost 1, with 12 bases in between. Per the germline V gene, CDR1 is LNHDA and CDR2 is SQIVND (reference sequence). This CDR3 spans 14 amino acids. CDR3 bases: TGTGCCAGTAGAAAGGCGGGAGGGAACACTGAAGCTTTCTTT. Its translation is CASRKAGGNTEAFF. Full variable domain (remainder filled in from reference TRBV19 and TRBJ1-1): DGGITQSPKYLFRKEGQNVTLSCEQNLNHDAMYWYRQDPGQGLRLIYYSQIVNDFQKGDIAEGYSVSREKKESFPLTVTSAQKNPTAFYLCASRKAGGNTEAFFGQGTRLTVV.

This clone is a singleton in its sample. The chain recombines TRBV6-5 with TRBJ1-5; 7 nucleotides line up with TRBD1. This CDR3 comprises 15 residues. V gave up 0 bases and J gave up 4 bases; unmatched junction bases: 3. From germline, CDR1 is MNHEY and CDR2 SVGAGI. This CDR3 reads CASSYSGDRNQPQHF. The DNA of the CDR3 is TGTGCCAGCAGTTACTCGGGGGACAGAAATCAGCCCCAGCATTTT.

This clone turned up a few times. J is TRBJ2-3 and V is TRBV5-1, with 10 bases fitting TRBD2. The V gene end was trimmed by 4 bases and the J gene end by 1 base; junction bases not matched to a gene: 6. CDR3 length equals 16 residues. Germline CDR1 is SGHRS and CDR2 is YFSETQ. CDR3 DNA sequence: TGCGCCAGCAGCCCTGTAGGGACTAGCGGCACAGATACGCAGTATTTT. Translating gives CASSPVGTSGTDTQYF. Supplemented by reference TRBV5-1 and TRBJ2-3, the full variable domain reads KAGVTQTPRYLIKTRGQQVTLSCSPISGHRSVSWYQQTPGQGLQFLFEYFSETQRNKGNFPGRFSGRQFSNSRSEMNVSTLELGDSALYLCASSPVGTSGTDTQYFGPGTRLTVL.

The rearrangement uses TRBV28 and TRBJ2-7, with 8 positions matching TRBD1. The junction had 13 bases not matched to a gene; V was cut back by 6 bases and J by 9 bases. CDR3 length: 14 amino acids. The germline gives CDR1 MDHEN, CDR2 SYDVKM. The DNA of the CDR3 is TGTGCCAGCAGACCGGGACAGGAGTTCCTGGTGCAGTACTTC. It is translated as CASRPGQEFLVQYF.

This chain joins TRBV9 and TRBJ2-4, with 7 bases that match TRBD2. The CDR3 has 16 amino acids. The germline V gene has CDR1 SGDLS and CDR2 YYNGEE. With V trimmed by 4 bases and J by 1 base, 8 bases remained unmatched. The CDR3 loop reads CASSPAGPSAKNIQYF. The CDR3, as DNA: TGTGCCAGCAGCCCAGCGGGGCCCTCGGCCAAAAACATTCAGTACTTC. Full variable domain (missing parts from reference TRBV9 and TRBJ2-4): DSGVTQTPKHLITATGQRVTLRCSPRSGDLSVYWYQQSLDQGLQFLIQYYNGEERAKGNILERFSAQQFPDLHSELNLSSLELGDSALYFCASSPAGPSAKNIQYFGAGTRLSVL.